Listed below are T cell receptor beta chains from one sample, sequenced in a study of Ad26.COV2.S vaccination and SARS-CoV-2 variants. This table comes from immunoSEQ multiplex PCR, and its TCRdb copy is limited to in-frame clones, with some not included. The table has some 350,000 clones, about 85% seen once. The source was peripheral blood, collected in a trial of Ad26.COV2.S vaccine versus placebo. These receptor sequences come from a person between 18 and 60 years old who received the Ad26.COV2.S COVID-19 vaccine or a placebo. The conserved cysteine and the conserved F or W are not part of the CDR3 here. The order of the fields is V gene, CDR3 protein.

v_call: TRBV6-5; cdr3_aa: ASSYWSSYNSPLH
v_call: TRBV5-6; cdr3_aa: ASSFFAEAGANVLT
v_call: TRBV28; cdr3_aa: ASSLQGPGSYEQY
v_call: TRBV7-8; cdr3_aa: ASSLSVRGVVNQPQH
v_call: TRBV6-5; cdr3_aa: ASSLQGSSGNTIY
v_call: TRBV15; cdr3_aa: ATSRRQDGLNYEQY
v_call: TRBV15; cdr3_aa: ATSRAGVANEQY
v_call: TRBV6-1; cdr3_aa: ASSEGLAGGGYEQY
v_call: TRBV7-9; cdr3_aa: ASSLAGTPAGYT
v_call: TRBV6-5; cdr3_aa: ASRLANYGYT
v_call: TRBV19; cdr3_aa: ASTPRAEGNQPQH
v_call: TRBV4-1; cdr3_aa: ASSQDEGQAVAKLF
v_call: TRBV7-8; cdr3_aa: ASSSNTPYEQY
v_call: TRBV5-1; cdr3_aa: ASSLKGPGNIQY
v_call: TRBV5-4; cdr3_aa: ASSLALGAGEQY
v_call: TRBV6-5; cdr3_aa: ASSPSSSYNSPLH
v_call: TRBV7-2; cdr3_aa: ASSLRSTSPTEAF
v_call: TRBV27; cdr3_aa: ASRVRGDSYEQY
v_call: TRBV6-2/TRBV6-3; cdr3_aa: ASSPHPQGGSYEQY
v_call: TRBV2; cdr3_aa: ASSDLGTLNTEAF
v_call: TRBV7-9; cdr3_aa: ASSNGGQGTNQPQH
v_call: TRBV19; cdr3_aa: ASSLSGLAKNIQY
v_call: TRBV27; cdr3_aa: ASRLDVYSNQPQH
v_call: TRBV9; cdr3_aa: ASSVRNDRGHNTGELF
v_call: TRBV27; cdr3_aa: ASSFLGTGTNTEAF
v_call: TRBV30; cdr3_aa: AWSVLWNEQY
v_call: TRBV5-4; cdr3_aa: ASSSQDGSYEQY
v_call: TRBV11-3; cdr3_aa: ASSHNKNTEAF
v_call: TRBV11-2; cdr3_aa: ASSLALVGLANTEQY
v_call: TRBV7-8; cdr3_aa: ASSKRTGGAGTEAF
v_call: TRBV5-1; cdr3_aa: ASSLDQSTQY
v_call: TRBV6-2/TRBV6-3; cdr3_aa: ASSWVPGQSSYEQY
v_call: TRBV11-2; cdr3_aa: ASSTLDEQF
v_call: TRBV5-1; cdr3_aa: ASSLLALGGGTDTQY
v_call: TRBV29-1; cdr3_aa: SILTGTIDSPLH
v_call: TRBV3-1/TRBV3-2; cdr3_aa: ASSRTYEQY
v_call: TRBV9; cdr3_aa: ASSEGSPYEQY
v_call: TRBV5-1; cdr3_aa: ASSVGLAGTDKNIQY
v_call: TRBV5-1; cdr3_aa: ASSLELVSYNEQF
v_call: TRBV7-2; cdr3_aa: ASSLARGGDTQY
v_call: TRBV5-5; cdr3_aa: ASSLFGLSGANVLT
v_call: TRBV7-2; cdr3_aa: ASSFSQGPGEKLF
v_call: TRBV19; cdr3_aa: ASSIGNEKLF
v_call: TRBV27; cdr3_aa: ASSLLGTGYEQY
v_call: TRBV5-1; cdr3_aa: ASSLGRQSYEQY
v_call: TRBV7-9; cdr3_aa: ASSLSQPRSGRAADTQY
v_call: TRBV15; cdr3_aa: ATSRAAGSPTEAF
v_call: TRBV5-1; cdr3_aa: ASSLGGPLGIGF
v_call: TRBV3-1/TRBV3-2; cdr3_aa: ASSQDTSVAGELF
v_call: TRBV10-1; cdr3_aa: ASSEGGANSGANVLT